A selection of T cell receptor beta chains follows, all from one sample in a study of control samples from healthy donors and cancer patients. Assay: immunoSEQ multiplex PCR; the TCRdb copy retains only in-frame clones and omits some. The sample holds about 54,000 clones; 95% to 96% are singletons and the top ten take about 2%. Input material: blood. Receptor source: a woman between 25 and 40 years old in good health. Both conserved end residues are part of each CDR3. Fields, in order: V gene, clone size, CDR3 protein. Size values are once, few and many counts, or a class for expanded clones, and some rows have none.

>TRBV6-5|.
CAANSRFSYEQYF
>TRBV2|once
CASRIRDSPPYEQYF
>TRBV7-3|.
CASSPNPGRFYNEQFF
>TRBV30|.
CAWSTTSGVVGYEQYF
>TRBV6-6|.
CASSSPGSYNEQFF
>TRBV29-1|.
CSVHRAPDTEAFF
>TRBV5-4|.
CASSPGGSGELFF
>TRBV6-5|once
CASSFLQSPSGNTIYF
>TRBV5-1|.
CASSLGGDQETQYF
>TRBV29-1|.
CSVERTSSHFF
>TRBV2|once
CASSRAFDLNTEAFF
>TRBV6-1|.
CASSEAGGVGYEQYF
>TRBV7-3|.
CASSTSGTDRWNYGYTF
>TRBV7-9|.
CASSRTGFFEKLFF
>TRBV19|.
CASSISSPGLRGYTF
>TRBV4-1|few
CASSQDRGNYGYTF
>TRBV27|.
CASSFRSGIEAFF
>TRBV27|.
CASSLGTTADYNEQFF
>TRBV4-2|once
CASSQYESRDGEKLFF
>TRBV7-9|.
CASSPTITYNEQFF
>TRBV25-1|.
CASSEATNEKLFF
>TRBV28|.
CASSYRGENTEAFF
>TRBV5-5|.
CASSISGNEQFF
>TRBV30|.
CAWSGGRGMEFF
>TRBV7-3|.
CASSLSGGSSYNEQFF
>TRBV2|.
CASSSRQGDYGYTF
>TRBV2|.
CASSRTGQGADSPLHF
>TRBV20-1|.
CSASDPANYGYTF
>TRBV28|.
CASSRQGIQPQHF
>TRBV9|.
CASSVDSRLETQYF
>TRBV5-4|.
CASSLEGRNTEAFF
>TRBV7-9|.
CASSLGTSRTYEQYF
>TRBV27|.
CASSLGQGYGYTF
>TRBV28|once
CASSKPPSNEQFF
>TRBV6-4|.
CASSDKPTGSEAFF
>TRBV27|.
CASSLLAGAYEQYF
>TRBV7-6|.
CASSLDTVNTGELFF